The 23 T cell receptor beta chains below were found in one sample sequenced in a study of blood T cell repertoires in COVID-19. Libraries were prepared by immunoSEQ multiplex PCR; TCRdb keeps only in-frame clonotypes and omits some of them. The sample includes fewer than 70,000 clones, 75% to 90% of them seen just once. The sample comprised peripheral blood. These receptors came from a woman in her 70s with active COVID-19.

This chain joins TRBV6-6 and TRBJ1-2, with 7 bases lining up with TRBD1. Germline V CDR1 and CDR2: MNHNY, SVGAGI (reference sequence). With V trimmed by 4 bases and J by 4 bases, 12 bases remained unmatched. The CDR3 is 16 residues long. The CDR3 DNA is TGTGCCAGCAGTTCTCCAACTAGACAGGGCGGCTATGGCTACACCTTC. It specifies CASSSPTRQGGYGYTF.

This clone was detected a few times. CDR3 bases: TGCGCCAGCAGCTTTCTTCCTCGCGTCGGCTCTGGAAACACCATATATTTT. Translating gives CASSFLPRVGSGNTIYF. The chain joins TRBV5-1 to TRBJ1-3; D uncertain. This CDR3 is 17 amino acids long. CDR1 and CDR2 from the germline V gene are SGHRS and YFSETQ. Trimming removed 2 bases at V and 0 bases at J, with 15 bases between.

The CDR3 sequence: CASSSGTGGSTDTQYF. CDR3 DNA sequence: TGCGCCAGCAGCTCCGGGACAGGGGGTTCCACAGATACGCAGTATTTT. The V call is TRBV5-1, the J call TRBJ2-3, with 11 bases that match TRBD1. The CDR3 contains 16 residues. V dropped 3 bases and J dropped 2; count of bases not matched to a gene: 5. Germline lookup yields CDR1 SGHRS and CDR2 YFSETQ.

The chain combines TRBV4-1 with TRBJ2-6; 10 bases fit TRBD2. This CDR3 spans 19 amino acids. V lost 3 bases and J lost 0; bases outside the gene matches: 8. The germline V gene has CDR1 MGHRA and CDR2 YSYEKL. The CDR3 coding sequence is TGCGCCAGCAGCCAGCGGACTAGCGGTTTAAGCTCTGGGGCCAACGTCCTGACTTTC. Translating it yields CASSQRTSGLSSGANVLTF.

The table lists this clone with a few counts. The J gene is TRBJ2-3, the V gene TRBV4-2; 7 bases agree with TRBD2. After removal of 1 base from V and 2 bases from J, the junction contained 15 bases not matched to a gene. Germline values: CDR1 LGHNA, CDR2 YNFKEQ. The CDR3 has 19 residues. This CDR3 reads CASSQVSPTAGESTDTQYF. CDR3 nucleotides: TGTGCCAGCAGCCAAGTGTCCCCAACTGCGGGAGAGTCCACAGATACGCAGTATTTT.

The chain links TRBV5-4 to TRBJ2-3, with 9 bases fitting TRBD2. CDR1 is SGHNT, CDR2 YYREEE, per germline (reference sequence). CDR3 length: 15 amino acids. Trimming took 0 bases from V and 7 from J; bases not matched to a gene: 6. The CDR3 is CASSLGASGTNTQYF. The CDR3 coding sequence is TGTGCCAGCAGCTTGGGTGCTAGCGGGACAAATACGCAGTATTTT.

This sequence joins TRBV4-1 and TRBJ2-3; D remains ambiguous. This CDR3 is 13 amino acids long. CDR1 and CDR2 (germline): MGHRA, YSYEKL. With 4 bases removed from V and 0 bases from J, the gap between germline ends came to 5 bases. The CDR3 coding sequence is TGCGCCAGCAGCCCTATTAGCACAGATACGCAGTATTTT. This sequence encodes CASSPISTDTQYF.

This sequence joins TRBV14 and TRBJ2-7; no clear D gene. This CDR3 is built from 13 residues. With 6 bases removed from V and 3 bases from J, the gap between germline ends came to 12 bases. Germline lookup yields CDR1 SGHDN and CDR2 FVKESK. The CDR3 nucleotides are TGTGCCAGCAGTACAGAGTTGAACTACGAGCAGTACTTC. This translates into CASSTELNYEQYF.

The chain couples TRBV19 to TRBJ2-2, with D possibly being TRBD2 (5 bases). Per the germline V gene, CDR1 is LNHDA and CDR2 is SQIVND (reference sequence). This CDR3 region has 12 residues. Trimming removed 7 bases at V and 6 bases at J, with 9 bases between. Here the CDR3 reads CASNAGAGELFF. DNA for the CDR3: TGTGCCAGTAACGCCGGGGCCGGGGAGCTGTTTTTT.

The chain uses TRBV6-5 and TRBJ2-5; TRBD2 might be the D (6 bases). This CDR3 is built from 15 residues. The germline V gene encodes CDR1 MNHEY and CDR2 SVGAGI. Trimming took off 5 bases at V and 5 bases at J, with 18 bases between the two ends. The CDR3 here is CASSPGASELETQYF. The CDR3 region has the DNA TGTGCCAGCAGTCCCGGGGCTAGCGAGCTGGAGACCCAGTACTTC.

This chain joins TRBV9 and TRBJ2-3; 8 bases align to TRBD2. V shed 2 bases and J 3 bases; nucleotides not matched to a gene: 5. Germline lookup yields CDR1 SGDLS and CDR2 YYNGEE. CDR3 size: 15 residues. The CDR3 DNA reads as TGTGCCAGCAGCGTCACACGGGAGGGGACAGATACGCAGTATTTT. It translates to CASSVTREGTDTQYF.

This chain uses TRBV7-3 with TRBJ2-7, with 7 bases lining up with TRBD2. The germline CDR1 and CDR2 sequences are SGHTA and FQGTGA. The ends lost 5 bases at V and 0 bases at J; junction bases unmatched: 4. This CDR3 contains 14 residues. CDR3 region: CASSASGHSYEQYF. CDR3 nucleotides: TGTGCCAGCAGCGCTAGCGGACACTCCTACGAGCAGTACTTC. Based on the CDR3 plus reference TRBV7-3 and TRBJ2-7, the full variable domain is GAGVSQTPSNKVTEKGKYVELRCDPISGHTALYWYRQSLGQGPEFLIYFQGTGAADDSGLPNDRFFAVRPEGSVSTLKIQRTERGDSAVYLCASSASGHSYEQYFGPGTRLTVT.

This clone showed up just once. The CDR3 is CASSGPSGIEGLSYEQYF. The CDR3 bases are TGTGCCAGCAGTGGGCCTAGCGGGATAGAGGGGCTCTCCTACGAGCAGTACTTC. V usage is TRBV2 and J usage is TRBJ2-7; 9 bases fit TRBD2. The germline CDR1 and CDR2 sequences are SNHLY and FYNNEI. The trim removed 4 bases at V and 0 bases at J, leaving 13 bases unmatched. The CDR3 runs to 18 residues.

The V call is TRBV5-6, the J call TRBJ1-2; D may be TRBD1 (5 bases). Trimming cost V 8 bases and J 2 bases, with 13 bases left between them. Germline CDR1 SGHDT, CDR2 YYEEEE. This CDR3 is 13 amino acids long. CDR3 sequence reads: CASSGGGNYGYTF. CDR3 DNA: TGTGCCAGTAGTGGGGGAGGAAACTATGGCTACACCTTC.

The genes are TRBV6-1 and TRBJ2-6; a possible D gene is TRBD2 (7 bases). This CDR3 is 15 amino acids long. Germline V gene sequence: CDR1 MNHNS, CDR2 SASEGT. The V end was cut by 1 base, the J end by 12 bases, with 16 bases between. The CDR3 DNA reads TGTGCCAGCAGTGAAGTATCAGGGGAGGGCGGCGTCCTGACTTTC. Its translation: CASSEVSGEGGVLTF.

The chain links TRBV4-2 to TRBJ2-3; 12 bases are shared with TRBD2. The CDR3 loop spans 16 amino acids. J lost 6 bases, V lost 0 bases, and 4 bases had no gene match. From germline, CDR1 is LGHNA and CDR2 YNFKEQ. The CDR3 is CASSQERTSGTDTQYF. CDR3 DNA sequence: TGTGCCAGCAGCCAAGAACGGACTAGCGGGACCGATACGCAGTATTTT.

The V gene is TRBV11-2, the J gene TRBJ2-1; D is possibly TRBD1 (5 bases). This CDR3 has 15 residues. Deletions cut 2 bases from V and 10 bases from J, with 18 bases between. Germline CDR1 reads SGHAT; CDR2 reads FQNNGV. The CDR3 sequence: CASSLSRDSIAEQFF. The CDR3 nucleotides are TGTGCCAGCAGCTTAAGTCGTGACAGTATCGCCGAGCAGTTCTTC. Looking up the rest from reference TRBV11-2 and TRBJ2-1 gives the full variable domain: EAGVAQSPRYKIIEKRQSVAFWCNPISGHATLYWYQQILGQGPKLLIQFQNNGVVDDSQLPKDRFSAERLKGVDSTLKIQPAKLEDSAVYLCASSLSRDSIAEQFFGPGTRLTVL.

This clone has only one observation. The chain has TRBV13 and TRBJ2-7, with 9 positions matching TRBD1. From germline, CDR1 is PRHDT and CDR2 FYEKMQ (reference sequence). CDR3 length: 12 residues. The trim removed 4 bases at V and 9 bases at J, leaving 4 bases unmatched. CDR3: CASSSDRGGQYF. The CDR3 region has the DNA TGTGCCAGCAGCTCGGACAGGGGTGGGCAGTACTTC.

The chain recombines TRBV23-1 with TRBJ1-2, with TRBD1 identical over 9 bases. TRBV23-1 is an open reading frame whose function is uncertain. The CDR3 is 15 residues long. J lost 5 bases, V lost 0 bases, and 4 bases had no gene match. The CDR3 DNA follows: TGCGCCAGCAGTCAATCGACGGGACAGGGTTATGGCTACACCTTC. Protein: CASSQSTGQGYGYTF.

The V gene is TRBV18, the J gene TRBJ2-7, with 9 bases identical to TRBD1. Per germline, CDR1 KGHSH and CDR2 LQKENI. Trimming cost V 6 bases and J 3 bases; bases outside gene matches: 9. The CDR3 runs 15 residues. CDR3 in amino acids: CASSPDRGTIYEQYF. CDR3 DNA: TGTGCCAGCTCCCCCGACAGGGGGACTATCTACGAGCAGTACTTC.

This chain uses TRBV4-1 with TRBJ1-3, with D possibly being TRBD1 (5 bases). V lost 1 base to trimming and J lost 0 bases, with 7 bases between them. Germline V gene lookup returns CDR1 MGHRA and CDR2 YSYEKL. This CDR3 is 15 amino acids long. CDR3 sequence: CASSQGQSSGNTIYF. As DNA, the CDR3 is TGCGCCAGCAGCCAAGGACAGTCCTCTGGAAACACCATATATTTT.

V is TRBV24-1 and J is TRBJ2-7; TRBD2 is a possible D gene (6 bases). The ends were cut back, 4 bases at V and 9 bases at J, with 21 bases in the middle. This CDR3 region has 15 residues. Germline CDR1 and CDR2: KGHDR and SFDVKD. The CDR3 sequence is CATSEADRDSGRQYF. In DNA, the CDR3 is TGTGCCACCAGTGAGGCCGATCGGGACTCCGGACGGCAGTACTTC.

This chain joins TRBV7-8 and TRBJ1-1, with a tentative D call TRBD1 (5 bases). Trimming cost V 0 bases and J 11 bases, with 22 bases left between them. The germline V gene has CDR1 SGHVS and CDR2 FQNEAQ. The CDR3 sequence is 16 residues long. In DNA form, the CDR3 reads TGTGCCAGCAGCTTAGCGGGGGGAGTAGGAGAATCGTGGGCTTTCTTT. Protein sequence: CASSLAGGVGESWAFF.